Presented here are 22 T cell receptor beta chains from one specimen sequenced in a study of OX40 agonist ivuxolimab in advanced cancers. Sequencing was performed with immunoSEQ multiplex PCR; in TCRdb, only in-frame clones are kept and a portion is missing. The table lists just over 40,000 clones, around 87% of them singletons, with 3% to 4.5% in the top ten. The specimen was CD4+ or CD8+ T cells sorted from blood, collected in a trial of the OX40 agonist ivuxolimab. The origin of the receptors is an adult with an advanced solid tumor such as melanoma, head and neck, liver or kidney cancer.

This chain uses TRBV7-3 with TRBJ2-1, with D uncertain. CDR1 and CDR2 (germline): SGHTA, FQGTGA. This CDR3 has 16 residues. Trimming left V 6 bases short and J 0 bases short, with 15 bases between. For the CDR3, the DNA is TGTGCCAGCAGTCCAGACCCCTTCCGCTCCTACAATGAGCAGTTCTTC. Translating gives CASSPDPFRSYNEQFF.

The V gene is TRBV11-3, the J gene TRBJ2-7; tentatively, D is TRBD1 (5 bases). This CDR3 has 13 residues. Germline assignment: CDR1 SGHNT and CDR2 YENEEA. V shed 4 bases and J shed 6 bases, with 13 bases lying between them. CDR3 sequence reads: CASSSLTGSEQYF. CDR3 coding DNA: TGTGCCAGCAGCTCGTTAACAGGAAGCGAGCAGTACTTC.

By share, this clone ranks as medium-sized. The genes are TRBV5-1 and TRBJ1-2, with D unresolved. The ends were cut back, 4 bases at V and 8 bases at J, with 12 bases in the middle. Germline V gives CDR1 SGHRS, CDR2 YFSETQ. The CDR3 consists of 12 residues. The CDR3 bases are TGCGCCAGCAGCCCGGACGGAAAGGGCTACACCTTC. Amino acid sequence: CASSPDGKGYTF.

The chain carries TRBV5-4 and TRBJ2-2; TRBD2 agrees at 7 bases. Germline V gene lookup returns CDR1 SGHNT and CDR2 YYREEE (reference sequence). The ends lost 2 bases at V and 6 bases at J; junction bases unmatched: 7. The length of the CDR3 is 15 residues. The CDR3 DNA sequence: TGTGCCAGCAGCTTAGGGGAGGGCCACGCCGGGGAGCTGTTTTTT. It encodes CASSLGEGHAGELFF.

The V call is TRBV11-2, the J call TRBJ1-3; 7 bases match TRBD1. J gave up 3 bases and V 2 bases, and 4 bases lay outside the gene matches. The CDR3 loop spans 15 amino acids. Germline-derived CDR1 and CDR2 are SGHAT and FQNNGV. The CDR3 reads CASSLSTGYGNTIYF. CDR3 DNA: TGTGCCAGCAGCTTATCGACAGGGTATGGAAACACCATATATTTT.

Remarks on this clone: Other DNA sequences within the sample encode an identical CDR3. V usage is TRBV7-6 and J usage is TRBJ2-5; unclear D gene. V was cut by 3 bases and J by 1 base, with 0 bases left in between. The CDR3 loop spans 11 amino acids. CDR1 is SGHVS and CDR2 is FNYEAQ in the germline V gene. CDR3 region: CASSFQETQYF. The CDR3 nucleotides are TGTGCCAGCAGCTTCCAAGAGACCCAGTACTTC.

The chain couples TRBV6-5 to TRBJ2-5; D is ambiguous. V lost 5 bases to trimming and J lost 2 bases, with 3 bases between them. Germline CDR1 is MNHEY and CDR2 is SVGAGI. The CDR3 totals 11 residues. CDR3 nucleotides: TGTGCCAGCAGTGTACAAGAGACCCAGTACTTC. It translates to CASSVQETQYF.

There are a few counts of this clone. This rearrangement joins TRBV14 to TRBJ1-2; D remains unclear. Trimming stripped 4 bases from V and 5 bases from J, with 14 bases between. The germline gives CDR1 SGHDN, CDR2 FVKESK. The CDR3 runs to 14 residues. The CDR3 nucleotides read TGTGCCAGCAGCCTGAGCCTAGGGCCTTATGGCTACACCTTC. This sequence encodes CASSLSLGPYGYTF.

J is TRBJ1-1 and V is TRBV4-1; no clear D gene. Deletions cut 2 bases from V and 1 base from J, with 11 bases between. This CDR3 has 15 residues. From germline, CDR1 is MGHRA and CDR2 YSYEKL. The CDR3 spells CASSQRLLTNTEAFF. In DNA, the CDR3 is TGCGCCAGCAGCCAAAGGCTCCTGACGAACACTGAAGCTTTCTTT.

The rearrangement links TRBV11-1 to TRBJ2-1; TRBD2 matches at 8 bases. After removal of 2 bases from V and 7 bases from J, the junction contained 4 bases not matched to a gene. The length of the CDR3 is 14 residues. Germline V gene lookup returns CDR1 SGHAT and CDR2 FQDESV (reference sequence). CDR3 coding DNA: TGTGCCAGCAGCTTATTAGCGGGAAGGAATGAGCAGTTCTTC. It yields the protein CASSLLAGRNEQFF.

The V and J genes are TRBV5-1 and TRBJ1-1, with D hard to call. Trimming removed 0 bases from V and 6 bases from J, with 12 bases in between. The CDR3 consists of 14 residues. Per germline, CDR1 SGHRS and CDR2 YFSETQ. The CDR3 loop reads CASSLGSSTSEAFF. The CDR3 DNA reads as TGCGCCAGCAGCTTGGGAAGTAGCACCTCTGAAGCTTTCTTT.

The V and J genes are TRBV11-3 and TRBJ1-1; possible D gene TRBD1, 5 bases. The CDR3 consists of 15 residues. The V gene lost 3 bases and the J gene lost 0 bases, with 11 bases spanning the gap. CDR1 SGHNT and CDR2 YENEEA come from the germline V gene. The CDR3 region has the DNA TGTGCCAGCAGCTTCCGCGGGACCCTGAACACTGAAGCTTTCTTT. Residues: CASSFRGTLNTEAFF.

This clone was seen only once. The junction does not match germline at one end; this may be a read error. The DNA of the CDR3 is TGTGCTAGCAGCCGTTTGGGCCGGGATGAGCAGTTCTTC. Translation: CASSRLGRDEQFF. V usage is TRBV7-7 and J usage is TRBJ2-1; no reliable D call. The germline gives CDR1 SSHAT, CDR2 FNYEAQ (reference sequence). The CDR3 is 13 amino acids.

V and J are TRBV7-9 and TRBJ1-3; D is uncertain. CDR1 is SEHNR and CDR2 is FQNEAQ in the germline V gene (reference sequence). This CDR3 is built from 13 residues. V was pared by 8 bases and J by 4 bases, with 12 bases between. The CDR3 sequence: CASALYPGNTIYF. The CDR3 nucleotides read TGTGCCAGCGCCCTATATCCGGGAAACACCATATATTTT. The whole variable domain, filled in from reference TRBV7-9 and TRBJ1-3, reads DTGVSQNPRHKITKRGQNVTFRCDPISEHNRLYWYRQTLGQGPEFLTYFQNEAQLEKSRLLSDRFSAERPKGSFSTLEIQRTEQGDSAMYLCASALYPGNTIYFGEGSWLTVV.

V and J are TRBV7-9 and TRBJ1-2; TRBD1 aligns across 9 bases. CDR1 is SEHNR, CDR2 FQNEAQ, per germline (reference sequence). Losses at the gene ends were 5 bases for V and 8 bases for J; bases not matched to a gene: 9. The CDR3 runs 14 residues. The CDR3 loop is CASSLMTGGGGYTF. The CDR3 DNA reads TGTGCCAGCAGCCTGATGACAGGGGGAGGAGGCTACACCTTC.

In regard to this clone: The junction differs from germline at one of its ends, possibly a read error. The rearrangement joins TRBV18 to TRBJ2-7; perhaps TRBD2 as D (7 bases). In germline, CDR1 is KGHSH, CDR2 LQKENI. The CDR3 is 14 amino acids. The CDR3 protein is CASSPGGGGYGQYF. CDR3 sequence (DNA): TGTGCCAGCTCACCAGGAGGCGGGGGCTACGGGCAGTACTTC.

V and J are TRBV9 and TRBJ2-3, with D perhaps being TRBD1 or TRBD2 (6 bases each). The CDR3 has 16 residues. V lost 3 bases and J lost 1, with 15 bases in between. CDR1 is SGDLS and CDR2 is YYNGEE in the germline V gene. The CDR3 here is CASSEGDLRGTDTQYF. Written as DNA, the CDR3 is TGTGCCAGCAGCGAGGGGGACTTGCGAGGCACAGATACGCAGTATTTT.

This chain links TRBV5-6 with TRBJ2-5; 8 positions match TRBD1. The ends lost 4 bases at V and 3 bases at J; junction bases unmatched: 5. Germline V gene data show CDR1 as SGHDT and CDR2 as YYEEEE. CDR3 size: 14 residues. The CDR3, as DNA: TGTGCCAGCAGCCCGGGACAGGTTGAAGAGACCCAGTACTTC. Translation: CASSPGQVEETQYF.

The CDR3 coding sequence is TGTGCCAGCAGCCCCCAGGGGTATAGCAATCAGCCCCAGCATTTT. Its translation is CASSPQGYSNQPQHF. The genes are TRBV7-2 and TRBJ1-5, with a possible D match to TRBD1 (6 bases). Trimming took off 5 bases at V and 0 bases at J, with 11 bases between the two ends. Germline loops: CDR1 SGHTA, CDR2 FQGNSA. The CDR3 has 15 residues.

This chain uses TRBV5-8 with TRBJ2-1, with 12 bases matching TRBD2. CDR3 length equals 15 residues. CDR1 is SGHTS and CDR2 is YDEGEE in the germline V gene. Germline trimming cut 5 bases from V and 8 bases from J; bases unmatched to any gene: 8. CDR3 region: CASRLGLAGPYEQFF. The CDR3, as DNA: TGTGCCAGCAGACTCGGACTAGCGGGACCCTATGAGCAGTTCTTC.

V is TRBV28 and J is TRBJ2-3, with 10 positions matching TRBD2. This CDR3 is built from 15 residues. V was clipped by 7 bases and J by 3 bases; unmatched bases: 7. Germline lookup yields CDR1 MDHEN and CDR2 SYDVKM. This CDR3 reads CASTPPTSGTDTQYF. The CDR3 nucleotides read TGTGCCAGCACCCCACCGACTAGCGGGACAGATACGCAGTATTTT. The full variable domain, completed using reference TRBV28 and TRBJ2-3, is DVKVTQSSRYLVKRTGEKVFLECVQDMDHENMFWYRQDPGLGLRLIYFSYDVKMKEKGDIPEGYSVSREKKERFSLILESASTNQTSMYLCASTPPTSGTDTQYFGPGTRLTVL.

J is TRBJ2-3 and V is TRBV30; TRBD2 is a possible D gene (6 bases). CDR1 is GTSNPN and CDR2 is SVGIG in the germline V gene (reference sequence). With 0 bases removed from V and 5 bases from J, the gap between germline ends came to 18 bases. The CDR3 spans 16 residues. Here the CDR3 reads CAWSVGLGLGGDTQYF. As DNA, the CDR3 is TGTGCCTGGAGTGTAGGGTTGGGTTTGGGGGGAGATACGCAGTATTTT.